The sequence of this T cell receptor (beta chain) was determined in a study of cytomegalovirus exposure and HLA in healthy donors. Points from the study as a whole: Sequencing depth roughly uniform across donors was assumed in presence/absence analyses.

Trimming shortened V by 0 bases and J by 5 bases, and 15 bases separated the two germline ends. The CDR3 contains 15 residues. Germline CDR1 and CDR2: SGHRS and YFSETQ. As to this clone: As yet, its antigen is unknown.

Researchers ran the PCR with 60 Vbeta and 13 Jbeta primers. Assay: immunoSEQ multiplex PCR; the TCRdb copy retains only in-frame clones and omits some. The repertoire holds over 120,000 clones, roughly 79% seen once, with roughly 9.9% in the top ten. The specimen sequenced was PBMCs. This sequence joins TRBV5-1 and TRBJ2-7; D not resolved. This TCR was sampled from a woman aged 60-75 years in good health and CMV-seropositive. CDR3: CASSLAGDPVHEQYF. The CDR3 DNA reads TGCGCCAGCAGCTTGGCGGGTGACCCGGTCCACGAGCAGTACTTC.